This T cell receptor (beta chain) was recorded in a study of blood T cell repertoires in COVID-19. Across the whole study: Samples came from the United States, Italy and Spain, spanning acute and convalescent COVID-19. Sample material is recorded as cDNA or gDNA derived from T cells, B-cell-depleted T cells, or PBMCs.

Germline CDR1 is SGHTA and CDR2 is FQGNSA. This CDR3 contains 14 residues. Trimming shortened V by 4 bases and J by 0 bases, and 9 bases separated the two germline ends. Sequenced by immunoSEQ multiplex PCR; TCRdb stores in-frame clones only, minus some. The table has about 190,000 clones, approximately 79% seen once. The receptor was derived from a man younger than 40 with active or convalescent COVID-19. The chain is built from TRBV7-2 and TRBJ1-1; TRBD1 is a possible D gene (5 bases). Sample: peripheral blood. The CDR3 bases are TGTGCCAGCAGCTGGGGCAATTTGAACACTGAAGCTTTCTTT. It yields the protein CASSWGNLNTEAFF.